What follows are 24 T cell receptor beta chains derived from one specimen sequenced in a study of vaccination effects on CD4 cells after COVID-19. The method was immunoSEQ multiplex PCR; TCRdb's version includes in-frame clones alone and lacks a portion of them. The table includes roughly 70,000 clones, around 70% detected once. These receptors are not linked to any known antigen. Prior to sequencing, the ViraFEST assay stimulated PBMC with viral peptide pools, which expanded the antigen-specific CD4+ T cells. On roughly day 10 of culture, CD4+ T cells were separated out. Either the mRNA-1273 or the BNT162b2 vaccine was given to participants as two doses. Sample: CD4+ T cells from PBMCs cultured with HCoV-229E spike peptides, taken after COVID-19 vaccination. The receptors come from a human donor who received a COVID-19 vaccine.

This clone appeared once. CDR3 residues: CATGQGAVGELFF. The CDR3 nucleotides read TGTGCCACGGGACAGGGGGCGGTCGGGGAGCTGTTTTTT. The V and J genes are TRBV24-1 and TRBJ2-2, with TRBD1 identical over 12 bases. The germline V gene has CDR1 KGHDR and CDR2 SFDVKD. The length of the CDR3 is 13 residues. Trimming cost V 10 bases and J 7 bases; bases outside gene matches: 3.

The rearrangement uses TRBV6-4 and TRBJ1-2; 7 bases are shared with TRBD1. This CDR3 comprises 13 residues. V trimming: 0 bases; J trimming: 8 bases; junction bases outside the gene matches: 3. CDR1 is MRHNA and CDR2 is SNTAGT in the germline V gene. The CDR3 here is CASSDSRGQGYTF. DNA of the CDR3: TGTGCCAGCAGTGACTCAAGGGGGCAGGGCTACACCTTC.

This chain uses TRBV9 with TRBJ2-3; TRBD2 matches 7 bases. Germline CDR1 reads SGDLS; CDR2 reads YYNGEE. The CDR3 runs to 16 residues. Trimming removed 4 bases from V and 0 bases from J; junction bases left unmatched: 8. The CDR3 spells CASSLRTGGSTDTQYF. The CDR3 nucleotides are TGTGCCAGCAGCTTGCGGACCGGGGGGAGCACAGATACGCAGTATTTT.

The CDR3 spells CASSPQGGASTGELFF. Here the CDR3 DNA reads TGTGCCAGCTCACCTCAAGGGGGCGCGTCCACCGGGGAGCTGTTTTTT. The V and J genes are TRBV18 and TRBJ2-2, with TRBD1 matching 7 bases. Unmatched junction bases numbered 8, after V lost 3 bases and J lost 4 bases. CDR3 length equals 16 residues. Looked up from germline, CDR1 is KGHSH and CDR2 is LQKENI.

This clone showed up just a few times. The chain uses TRBV4-1 and TRBJ2-1, with D possibly matching TRBD2 (6 bases). The V end lost 5 bases, the J end lost 9 bases, and 17 bases lay between the germline ends. CDR1 is MGHRA, CDR2 YSYEKL, per germline. The CDR3 covers 14 residues. CDR3 residues: CASSIQGRDSEQFF. The CDR3 region has the DNA TGCGCCAGCAGCATTCAGGGAAGGGACTCTGAGCAGTTCTTC.

This chain uses TRBV24-1 with TRBJ2-6, with D tentatively TRBD1 or TRBD2 (5 bases each). Per the germline V gene, CDR1 is KGHDR and CDR2 is SFDVKD. The CDR3 totals 16 residues. The germline V and J ends were trimmed by 4 bases and 0 bases, with 9 bases remaining between them. CDR3 nucleotides: TGTGCCACCAGTGACCGAGGGGTCTCTGGGGCCAACGTCCTGACTTTC. Translation: CATSDRGVSGANVLTF.

The chain combines TRBV20-1 with TRBJ2-1, with 8 nucleotides matching TRBD2. The CDR3 loop spans 11 amino acids. The J segment lost 12 bases and the V segment lost 5 bases, leaving 6 bases of the junction unmatched. CDR1 and CDR2 (germline): DFQATT, SNEGSKA (reference sequence). CDR3 loop: CSAATRGGQFF. The CDR3 DNA reads as TGCAGTGCTGCGACACGGGGGGGGCAGTTCTTC.

The chain has TRBV3-1 (or the pseudogene TRBV3-2) and TRBJ2-7; the D is unclear. This CDR3 region has 19 residues. V shed 1 base and J shed 0 bases, with 22 bases lying between them. Germline CDR1 reads LGHDT; CDR2 reads YNNKEL (reference sequence). CDR3 sequence: CASSQGISLGFCSSYEQYV. Written as DNA, the CDR3 is TGTGCCAGCAGCCAAGGTATTTCGCTGGGGTTCTGTAGCTCCTACGAGCAGTACGTC.

V and J are TRBV15 and TRBJ2-7, with TRBD1 matching over 7 bases. The germline gives CDR1 LNHNV, CDR2 YYDKDF (reference sequence). The ends lost 2 bases at V and 4 bases at J; junction bases unmatched: 2. The CDR3 has 13 residues. The CDR3 nucleotides are TGTGCCACCAGCAGAACGACAGGGTACGAGCAGTACGTC. As protein: CATSRTTGYEQYV.

This clone was detected only once. The CDR3 nucleotides are TGTGCCAGCAGCTTGGTGTACGGGGGGAACACTGAAGCTTTCTTT. As protein: CASSLVYGGNTEAFF. The chain recombines TRBV5-4 with TRBJ1-1; D might be TRBD1 (5 bases). From germline, CDR1 is SGHNT and CDR2 YYREEE (reference sequence). Trimming took 0 bases from V and 1 from J, leaving 10 bases between them. This CDR3 is 15 amino acids long.

The chain employs TRBV3-1 (or the pseudogene TRBV3-2) and TRBJ2-2; D not resolved. The CDR3 covers 16 residues. V was clipped by 1 base and J by 0 bases, with 9 bases between them. Germline CDR1 and CDR2: LGHDT and YNNKEL (reference sequence). The CDR3 region has the DNA TGTGCCAGCAGCCAAGCTGGTGGATCGAACACCGGGGAGCTGTTTTTT. Its translation is CASSQAGGSNTGELFF.

The V gene is TRBV5-1, the J gene TRBJ1-2; the match to TRBD1 covers 7 bases. Trimming removed 5 bases from V and 7 bases from J; junction bases left unmatched: 11. Germline values: CDR1 SGHRS, CDR2 YFSETQ. This CDR3 comprises 14 residues. As DNA, the CDR3 is TGCGCCAGCAGAGTCCCAGGGGGGGAGACTGGCTACACCTTC. Its translation: CASRVPGGETGYTF. Full variable domain (outside the CDR3, taken from reference TRBV5-1 and TRBJ1-2): KAGVTQTPRYLIKTRGQQVTLSCSPISGHRSVSWYQQTPGQGLQFLFEYFSETQRNKGNFPGRFSGRQFSNSRSEMNVSTLELGDSALYLCASRVPGGETGYTFGSGTRLTVV.

V is TRBV7-6 and J is TRBJ2-5; possibly TRBD1 for D (6 bases). Germline assignment: CDR1 SGHVS and CDR2 FNYEAQ. This CDR3 comprises 15 residues. The germline V and J ends were trimmed by 4 bases and 9 bases, with 21 bases remaining between them. CDR3: CASSSETGPRWAQYF. The CDR3 DNA sequence: TGTGCCAGCAGCTCAGAGACAGGTCCAAGGTGGGCCCAGTACTTC.

The gene calls are TRBV18 and TRBJ2-7; D perhaps matches TRBD1 (5 bases). This CDR3 comprises 13 residues. Per germline, CDR1 KGHSH and CDR2 LQKENI. Trimming shortened V by 6 bases and J by 3 bases, and 12 bases separated the two germline ends. The CDR3 reads CASSPFRDYEQYV. CDR3 nucleotides: TGTGCCAGCTCGCCATTCAGGGACTACGAGCAGTACGTC.

This clone was picked up a small number of times. This rearrangement joins TRBV6-5 to TRBJ1-2; D might be TRBD1 (6 bases). The ends were cut back, 0 bases at V and 8 bases at J, with 13 bases in the middle. The CDR3 spans 14 residues. The germline V gene encodes CDR1 MNHEY and CDR2 SVGAGI. As DNA, the CDR3 is TGTGCCAGCAGTTACTCGGGGGGCTTATACGGCTACACCTTC. Translating it yields CASSYSGGLYGYTF.

This CDR3 is CASSYGSGGVRETQYF. CDR3 DNA sequence: TGTGCCAGCAGCTACGGCAGCGGGGGGGTGCGGGAGACCCAGTACTTC. V is TRBV7-3 and J is TRBJ2-5; 10 nucleotides agree with TRBD2. V was pared by 4 bases and J by 5 bases, with 10 bases of the junction left unmatched. The germline CDR1 and CDR2 sequences are SGHTA and FQGTGA. CDR3 length: 16 residues.

This clone was observed a handful of times. This chain uses TRBV7-2 with TRBJ1-2; possible D gene TRBD1, 6 bases. Germline V lookup: CDR1 SGHTA, CDR2 FQGNSA. V was cut by 5 bases and J by 4 bases, with 11 bases left in between. This CDR3 is built from 13 residues. The CDR3 bases are TGTGCCAGCAGCGGTGGGGGGCTCTATGGCTACACCTTC. It specifies CASSGGGLYGYTF.

This rearrangement joins TRBV6-6 to TRBJ2-7, with 12 bases aligning to TRBD2. CDR1 and CDR2 from the germline V gene are MNHNY and SVGAGI (reference sequence). This CDR3 has 15 residues. With 6 bases clipped from V and 4 bases from J, the junction kept 7 bases outside the gene matches. CDR3 nucleotides: TGTGCCAGCAGATCACTAGCGGGGGGAAGATACGAGCAGTACGTC. It yields the protein CASRSLAGGRYEQYV.

The chain couples TRBV19 to TRBJ2-4; maybe TRBD1 (5 bases). The germline V gene encodes CDR1 LNHDA and CDR2 SQIVND (reference sequence). The CDR3 is made up of 16 amino acids. V was shortened by 0 bases and J by 0 bases, with 9 bases between the two germline ends. The CDR3, as DNA: TGTGCCAGTAGTATAGACAGGGCCCTAGCCAAAAACATTCAGTACTTC. It encodes CASSIDRALAKNIQYF. Complete variable domain (other parts from reference TRBV19 and TRBJ2-4): DGGITQSPKYLFRKEGQNVTLSCEQNLNHDAMYWYRQDPGQGLRLIYYSQIVNDFQKGDIAEGYSVSREKKESFPLTVTSAQKNPTAFYLCASSIDRALAKNIQYFGAGTRLSVL.

This clone was counted between two and nine times. The CDR3 DNA follows: TGTGCCAGCAGCTTATTGCGGGGGCTGAACACCGGGGAGCTGTTTTTT. Translation gives CASSLLRGLNTGELFF. The chain links TRBV11-1 to TRBJ2-2, with a weak D call TRBD2 (7 bases). This CDR3 has 16 residues. CDR1 and CDR2 (germline): SGHAT, FQDESV (reference sequence). V lost 2 bases to trimming and J lost 1 base, with 11 bases between them.

This chain links TRBV2 with TRBJ1-1; 7 bases line up with TRBD1. The germline gives CDR1 SNHLY, CDR2 FYNNEI. This CDR3 is 12 amino acids long. Trimming removed 3 bases from V and 10 bases from J; junction bases left unmatched: 5. CDR3 sequence (DNA): TGTGCCAGCAGTGAGCAGGGGGTGGTAGCTTTCTTT. Translated, it gives CASSEQGVVAFF.

The chain carries TRBV19 and TRBJ2-4, with a tentative D call TRBD1 (6 bases). Between the trimmed V and J ends, which lost 5 bases and 2 bases, there was a span of 16 bases. Looked up from germline, CDR1 is LNHDA and CDR2 is SQIVND (reference sequence). This CDR3 has 16 amino acids. The CDR3 nucleotides read TGTGCCAGTAGTGAAGGGGACACCTTATCCAAAAACATTCAGTACTTC. Its protein is CASSEGDTLSKNIQYF.

The rearrangement joins TRBV5-1 to TRBJ1-2; the match to TRBD1 covers 12 bases. Per germline, CDR1 SGHRS and CDR2 YFSETQ. The ends lost 7 bases at V and 7 bases at J; junction bases unmatched: 11. This CDR3 has 15 residues. The CDR3 DNA follows: TGCGCCAGCCAGCCCGGGACAGGGGGCTTTAGTGGCTACACCTTC. Translated, it gives CASQPGTGGFSGYTF.

J is TRBJ1-3 and V is TRBV3-1 (or the pseudogene TRBV3-2), with D possibly being TRBD1 (5 bases). CDR1 is LGHDT, CDR2 YNNKEL, per germline (reference sequence). Trimming pared 4 bases from V and 0 bases from J, leaving 10 bases between. The CDR3 sequence is 15 residues long. Here the CDR3 DNA reads TGTGCCAGCAGCCTGGGGCGAAGCTCTGGAAACACCATATATTTT. Protein sequence: CASSLGRSSGNTIYF.